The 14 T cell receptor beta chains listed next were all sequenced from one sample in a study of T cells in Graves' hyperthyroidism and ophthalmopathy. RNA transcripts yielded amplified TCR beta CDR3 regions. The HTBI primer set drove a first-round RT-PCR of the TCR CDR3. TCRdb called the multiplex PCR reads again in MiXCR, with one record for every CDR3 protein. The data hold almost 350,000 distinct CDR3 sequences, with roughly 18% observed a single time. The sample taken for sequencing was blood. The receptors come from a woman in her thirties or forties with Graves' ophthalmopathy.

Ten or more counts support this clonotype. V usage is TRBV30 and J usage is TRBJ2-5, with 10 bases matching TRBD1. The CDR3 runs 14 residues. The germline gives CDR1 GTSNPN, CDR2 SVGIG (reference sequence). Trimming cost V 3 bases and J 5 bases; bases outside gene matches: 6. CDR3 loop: CAWRAGQGIETQYF. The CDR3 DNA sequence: TGTGCCTGGAGGGCGGGACAGGGGATCGAGACCCAGTACTTC.

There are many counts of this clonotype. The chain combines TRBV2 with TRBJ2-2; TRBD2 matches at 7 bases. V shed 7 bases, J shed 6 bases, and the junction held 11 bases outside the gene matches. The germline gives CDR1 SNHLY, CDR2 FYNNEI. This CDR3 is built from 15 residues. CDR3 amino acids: CASTGLDPRAGELFF. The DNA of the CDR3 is TGTGCCAGCACCGGACTAGACCCCCGAGCCGGGGAGCTGTTTTTT.

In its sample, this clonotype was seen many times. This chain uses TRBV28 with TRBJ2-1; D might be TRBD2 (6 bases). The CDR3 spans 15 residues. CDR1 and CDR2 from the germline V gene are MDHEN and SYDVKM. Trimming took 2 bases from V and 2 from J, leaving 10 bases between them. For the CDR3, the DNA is TGTGCCAGCAGTTTAGTAGGGAGGCCCTACAATGAGCAGTTCTTC. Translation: CASSLVGRPYNEQFF.

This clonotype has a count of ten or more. The CDR3 DNA follows: TGTGCCACCAGCAGGGACTCATCCTGGAACACTGAAGCTTTCTTT. This encodes CATSRDSSWNTEAFF. V gene TRBV15 combines with J gene TRBJ1-1; D is undetermined. The CDR3 runs to 15 residues. Germline V gene sequence: CDR1 LNHNV, CDR2 YYDKDF (reference sequence). Trimming left V 3 bases short and J 1 base short, with 12 bases between. The variable domain in full, with the rest retrieved from reference TRBV15 and TRBJ1-1, is DAMVIQNPRYQVTQFGKPVTLSCSQTLNHNVMYWYQQKSSQAPKLLFHYYDKDFNNEADTPDNFQSRRPNTSFCFLDIRSPGLGDTAMYLCATSRDSSWNTEAFFGQGTRLTVV.

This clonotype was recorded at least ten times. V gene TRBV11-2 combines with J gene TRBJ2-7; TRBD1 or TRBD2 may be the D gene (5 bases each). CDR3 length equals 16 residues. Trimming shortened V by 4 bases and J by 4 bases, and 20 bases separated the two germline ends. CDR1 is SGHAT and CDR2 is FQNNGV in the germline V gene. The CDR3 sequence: CASSSPGAGYVYEQYF. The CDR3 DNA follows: TGTGCCAGCAGCTCCCCCGGGGCAGGATACGTGTACGAGCAGTACTTC. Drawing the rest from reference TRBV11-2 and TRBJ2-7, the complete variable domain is EAGVAQSPRYKIIEKRQSVAFWCNPISGHATLYWYQQILGQGPKLLIQFQNNGVVDDSQLPKDRFSAERLKGVDSTLKIQPAKLEDSAVYLCASSSPGAGYVYEQYFGPGTRLTVT.

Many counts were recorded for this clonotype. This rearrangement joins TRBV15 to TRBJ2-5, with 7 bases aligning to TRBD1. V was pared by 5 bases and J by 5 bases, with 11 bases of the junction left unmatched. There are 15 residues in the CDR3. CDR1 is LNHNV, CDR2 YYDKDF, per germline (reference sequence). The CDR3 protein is CATSGKTTGRETQYF. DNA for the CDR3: TGTGCCACCAGCGGAAAAACGACAGGGCGGGAGACCCAGTACTTC.

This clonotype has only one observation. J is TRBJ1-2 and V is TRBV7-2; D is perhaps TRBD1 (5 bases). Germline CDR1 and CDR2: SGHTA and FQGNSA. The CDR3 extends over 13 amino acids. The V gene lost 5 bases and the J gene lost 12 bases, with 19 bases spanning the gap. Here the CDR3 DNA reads TGTGCCAGCAGCCCAGCCGGGACCCTGGGGCACACCTTC. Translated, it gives CASSPAGTLGHTF.

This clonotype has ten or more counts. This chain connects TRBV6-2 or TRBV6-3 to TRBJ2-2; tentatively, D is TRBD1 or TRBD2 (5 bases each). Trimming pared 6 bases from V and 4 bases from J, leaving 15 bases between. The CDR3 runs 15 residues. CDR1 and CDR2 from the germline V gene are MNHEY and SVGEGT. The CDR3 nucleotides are TGTGCCAGCAGACGGGACCTTTACCGCACCGGGGAGCTGTTTTTT. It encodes CASRRDLYRTGELFF.

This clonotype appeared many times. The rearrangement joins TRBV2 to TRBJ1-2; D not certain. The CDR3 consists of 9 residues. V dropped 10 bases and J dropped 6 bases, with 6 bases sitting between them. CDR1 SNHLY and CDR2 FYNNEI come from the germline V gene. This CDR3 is CATLDGYTF. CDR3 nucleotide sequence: TGTGCCACCCTGGATGGCTACACCTTC. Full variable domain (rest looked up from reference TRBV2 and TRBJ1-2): EPEVTQTPSHQVTQMGQEVILRCVPISNHLYFYWYRQILGQKVEFLVSFYNNEISEKSEIFDDQFSVERPDGSNFTLKIRSTKLEDSAMYFCATLDGYTFGSGTRLTVV.

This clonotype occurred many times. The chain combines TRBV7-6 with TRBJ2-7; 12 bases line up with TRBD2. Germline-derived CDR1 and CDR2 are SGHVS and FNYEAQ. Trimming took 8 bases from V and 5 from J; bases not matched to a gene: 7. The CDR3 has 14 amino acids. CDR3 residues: CASGRTSGTNEQYF. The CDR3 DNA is TGTGCCAGCGGCAGGACTAGCGGGACTAACGAGCAGTACTTC.

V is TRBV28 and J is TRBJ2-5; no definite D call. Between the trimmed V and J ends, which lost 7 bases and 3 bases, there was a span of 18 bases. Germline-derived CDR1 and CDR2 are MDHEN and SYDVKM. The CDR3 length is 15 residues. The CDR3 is CASTPPPPEEETQYF. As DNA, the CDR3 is TGTGCCAGCACCCCTCCCCCCCCAGAGGAAGAGACCCAGTACTTC. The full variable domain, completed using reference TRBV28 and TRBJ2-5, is DVKVTQSSRYLVKRTGEKVFLECVQDMDHENMFWYRQDPGLGLRLIYFSYDVKMKEKGDIPEGYSVSREKKERFSLILESASTNQTSMYLCASTPPPPEEETQYFGPGTRLLVL.

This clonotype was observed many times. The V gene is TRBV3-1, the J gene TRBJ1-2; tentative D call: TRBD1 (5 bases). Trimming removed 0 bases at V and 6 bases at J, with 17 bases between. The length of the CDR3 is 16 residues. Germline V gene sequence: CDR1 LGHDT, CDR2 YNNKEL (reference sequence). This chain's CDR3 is CASSQESLGERDGYTF. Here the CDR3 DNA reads TGTGCCAGCAGCCAAGAGAGCTTGGGGGAAAGGGATGGCTACACCTTC.

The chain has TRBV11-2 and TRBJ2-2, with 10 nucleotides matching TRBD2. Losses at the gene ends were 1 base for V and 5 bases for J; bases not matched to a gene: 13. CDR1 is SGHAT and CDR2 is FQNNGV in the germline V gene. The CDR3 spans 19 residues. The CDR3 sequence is CASSLVRLAGERRTGELFF. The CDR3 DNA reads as TGTGCCAGCAGCTTAGTCAGGCTAGCGGGAGAAAGAAGGACCGGGGAGCTGTTTTTT.

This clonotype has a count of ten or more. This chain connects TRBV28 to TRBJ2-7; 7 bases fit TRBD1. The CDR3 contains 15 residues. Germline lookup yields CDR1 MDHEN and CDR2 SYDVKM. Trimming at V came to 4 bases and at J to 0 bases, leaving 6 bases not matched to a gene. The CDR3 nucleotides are TGTGCCAGCAGTTCGTGGACAGGTAACTCCTACGAGCAGTACTTC. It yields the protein CASSSWTGNSYEQYF.